Below, one T cell receptor beta chain is given with its context. V was pared by 1 base and J by 2 bases, with 9 bases between. The CDR3 spans 14 residues. From germline, CDR1 is SGHDT and CDR2 YYEEEE. Sequencing was done on patients that had shown CD8+CD57+ cell expansion by flow cytometry. The sample belongs to a study of CD8+CD57+ T cells in acquired aplastic anemia. Template material for TCR beta VDJ and CDR3 profiling consisted of genomic DNA. TCRdb passed the reads through MiXCR, listing each CDR3 protein once. The sample lists under 350,000 distinct CDR3 sequences; about 50% were seen once. The TCR sequence derives from a human donor with aplastic anemia. The V gene is TRBV5-6, the J gene TRBJ1-2, with D unresolved. The specimen was sorted CD4+, CD8+, or CD8+CD57+ T cells (not recorded which) from PBMCs. CDR3 sequence: CASSLSAGNYGYTF. CDR3 coding DNA: TGTGCCAGCAGCTTGTCGGCAGGAAACTATGGCTACACCTTC.